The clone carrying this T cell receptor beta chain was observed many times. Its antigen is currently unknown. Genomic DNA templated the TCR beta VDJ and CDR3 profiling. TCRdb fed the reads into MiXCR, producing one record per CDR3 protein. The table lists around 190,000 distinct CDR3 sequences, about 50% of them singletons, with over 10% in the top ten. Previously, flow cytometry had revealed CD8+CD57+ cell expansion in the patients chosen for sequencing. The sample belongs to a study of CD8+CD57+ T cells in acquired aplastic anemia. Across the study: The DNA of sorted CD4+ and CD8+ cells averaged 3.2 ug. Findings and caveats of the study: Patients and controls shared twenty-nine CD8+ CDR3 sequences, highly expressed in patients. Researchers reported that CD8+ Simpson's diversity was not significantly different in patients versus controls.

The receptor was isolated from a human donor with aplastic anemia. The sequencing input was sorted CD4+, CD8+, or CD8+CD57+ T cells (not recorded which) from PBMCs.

CDR3 nucleotides: TGTGCCACCAGTGAAGGAGGGAAATATGAAGCTTTCTTT. The encoded protein is CATSEGGKYEAFF. The chain links TRBV24-1 to TRBJ1-1; no clear D gene. This CDR3 contains 13 residues. Germline V gives CDR1 KGHDR, CDR2 SFDVKD. The V and J ends lost 4 bases and 7 bases respectively, with 12 bases between them.